This is a list of T cell receptor beta chains from one sample in a study of T-cell reconstitution after alpha-beta-depleted transplantation in children. Via MiXCR, TCRdb re-called the PCR reads, giving one row per CDR3 protein. Altogether approximately 340,000 distinct CDR3 sequences are present, approximately 10% being singletons, with the ten largest covering under 3%. Sequenced here: PBMCs from the stem cell graft donor, sampled from the stem cell graft. The receptors come from a human donor who donated a stem cell graft to a child with acute lymphoblastic leukemia. CDR3s include the opening cysteine and the closing phenylalanine or tryptophan. A D gene is named only where the DNA matches it firmly. The size entry is marked missing in some rows and otherwise reads once, few, many or a size class.

CDR3nt	CDR3aa	d_gene	v_gene	j_gene	abundance
TGTGCCAGCAGCTCACGGGACTTCCACACCGGGGAGCTGTTTTTT	CASSSRDFHTGELFF	NA	TRBV3-1	TRBJ2-2	many
TGCGCCAGCAGCCAAGTTCCGGCAGGCAGTGAAAAACTGTTTTTT	CASSQVPAGSEKLFF	NA	TRBV4-3	TRBJ1-4	many
TGTGCCAGCAGCCGTGGGACAGGGCGTCAAGAGACCCAGTACTTC	CASSRGTGRQETQYF	TRBD1	TRBV3-1	TRBJ2-5	few
TGTGCCAGCAGTGAAGGTGGGGAGGAGCTGTTTTTT	CASSEGGEELFF	NA	TRBV2	TRBJ2-2	NA
TGTGCCAGCGGGACGCGGAACTCCTACGAGCAGTACTTC	CASGTRNSYEQYF	NA	TRBV7-9	TRBJ2-7	NA
TGCGCCAGCAGCGCCGGGAGGGCCAGGACCGGGGAGCTGTTTTTT	CASSAGRARTGELFF	TRBD2	TRBV4-3	TRBJ2-2	few
TGTGCCAGCAGCGCCGGACTAGCGGGAGTCAATGAGCAGTTCTTC	CASSAGLAGVNEQFF	TRBD2	TRBV9	TRBJ2-1	few
TGTGCCAGCAGTGAGGTCGGGCCAACCCAAGACGAGCAGTACTTC	CASSEVGPTQDEQYF	NA	TRBV25-1	TRBJ2-7	few
TGTGCCACCAGCGGCTGGCCTACAGATACGCAGTATTTT	CATSGWPTDTQYF	NA	TRBV15	TRBJ2-3	NA
TGTGCCAGCAGCTTGGAGTTAGCTAGCACAGATACGCAGTATTTT	CASSLELASTDTQYF	NA	TRBV5-8	TRBJ2-3	many
TGCGCCAGCAGCTTGGATGGGACGAACACCGGGGAGCTGTTTTTT	CASSLDGTNTGELFF	NA	TRBV5-1	TRBJ2-2	NA
NA	CASSFGRGSRVYEEYF	NA	TRBV5-5	TRBJ2-7	NA
TGTGCCAGCAGCCCCGCCGGGACAGGGGCCCCAGATACGCAGTATTTT	CASSPAGTGAPDTQYF	TRBD1	TRBV6-1	TRBJ2-3	few
TGTGCCAGCAGTTTTTGGCGCAATCAGCCCCAGCATTTT	CASSFWRNQPQHF	NA	TRBV12-3/TRBV12-4	TRBJ1-5	NA
TGCAGCGTTGTGAGGACAGGGCAAGAGACCCAGTACTTC	CSVVRTGQETQYF	TRBD1	TRBV29-1	TRBJ2-5	NA
TGCGCCAGCAGCCTTAGGAGTACAGGGGTTGTCTATGGCTACACCTTC	CASSLRSTGVVYGYTF	TRBD1	TRBV4-1	TRBJ1-2	NA
TGTGCCAGCAGCTCCGAATCTGGGACCCAGTACTTC	CASSSESGTQYF	NA	TRBV7-9	TRBJ2-5	many
TGTGCCACCAGCAGAGATAAAGGCCTCGACGAGCAGTACTTC	CATSRDKGLDEQYF	NA	TRBV15	TRBJ2-7	NA
TGTGCCAGCAGCTGGGCCCCCACGGGAGGTTGGGACTCCTACGAGCAGTACTTC	CASSWAPTGGWDSYEQYF	TRBD2	TRBV6-2/TRBV6-3	TRBJ2-7	NA
TGTGCCACCCCGGGGCCGCACCAAGAGACCCAGTACTTC	CATPGPHQETQYF	NA	TRBV28	TRBJ2-5	NA
TGCGCCAGCAAGGTAGAGCCCGGGGGATCGACCCAGTACTTC	CASKVEPGGSTQYF	NA	TRBV5-1	TRBJ2-5	many
TGCGCCAGCAGCTTGTTAGATAGGGGGCATGAGCAGTTCTTC	CASSLLDRGHEQFF	TRBD1	TRBV5-1	TRBJ2-1	NA
TGCAGCGCATCCGGGACTAGCGGGAGCACCCCCTACAATGAGCAGTTCTTC	CSASGTSGSTPYNEQFF	TRBD2	TRBV29-1	TRBJ2-1	few
TGTGCCAGCAGCTTTTCCCTAGGGGAGCAGTACTTC	CASSFSLGEQYF	NA	TRBV5-5	TRBJ2-7	few
TGTGCCAGCAGTTTGGACCTAAATCAGTACTTC	CASSLDLNQYF	NA	TRBV28	TRBJ2-4	NA
TGTGCCATCCAGGAGGGGTCTGAAGCTTTCTTT	CAIQEGSEAFF	NA	TRBV19	TRBJ1-1	NA
TGTGCCAGCAGCGTCGGCAGGGGAGGGAATCAGCCCCAGCATTTT	CASSVGRGGNQPQHF	NA	TRBV6-1	TRBJ1-5	NA
TGTGCCTTCTGTCCTCCTCTTCGGACAGGGGGAATAGCCAAAAACATTCAGTACTTC	CAFCPPLRTGGIAKNIQYF	TRBD1	TRBV3-1	TRBJ2-4	once
TGTGCCAGCAGCAAGACAGAGTACTCGGCTAATGAAAAACTGTTTTTT	CASSKTEYSANEKLFF	NA	TRBV2	TRBJ1-4	few
TGTGCCAGCAGCTTGGGTATTAGCAATCAGCCCCAGCATTTT	CASSLGISNQPQHF	NA	TRBV7-9	TRBJ1-5	few
TGCGCCAGCAGCGAAGGGGGCTTGGACACTGAAGCTTTCTTT	CASSEGGLDTEAFF	TRBD1	TRBV5-1	TRBJ1-1	many
TGTGCCAGCAGTCCCACAGCGGGAGGTAATGAGCAGTTCTTC	CASSPTAGGNEQFF	TRBD2	TRBV7-9	TRBJ2-1	NA
TGTGCCATCAGTGAGTCTGGGACAAACTATAATTCACCCCTCCACTTT	CAISESGTNYNSPLHF	NA	TRBV10-3	TRBJ1-6	many
TGCAGTGCTAGAAGGGGACGTGAGGGATACACTGAAGCTTTCTTT	CSARRGREGYTEAFF	NA	TRBV20-1	TRBJ1-1	NA
TGTGCCAGCAGCTTAGCGGTACCCCAAGAGACCCAGTACTTC	CASSLAVPQETQYF	NA	TRBV7-9	TRBJ2-5	NA
TGTGCCAGCAGCCCCGGGACAGGGGGTCAGCCCCAGCATTTT	CASSPGTGGQPQHF	TRBD1	TRBV7-2	TRBJ1-5	many
TGTGCCAGCAGCGGGCGGGACAGCGCCTACGAGCAGTACTTC	CASSGRDSAYEQYF	NA	TRBV3-1	TRBJ2-7	many
TGTGCCAGCAGTTTCCGACAGGGAGGATTCTCTGGAAACACCATATATTTT	CASSFRQGGFSGNTIYF	TRBD1	TRBV12-3/TRBV12-4	TRBJ1-3	NA
TGTGCCAGCAGCGTAGAACCCCCAAGGGAGCAGTACTTC	CASSVEPPREQYF	NA	TRBV9	TRBJ2-7	NA
TGTGCCAGCAGCTTTCCTAGCGACGAGCAGTACTTC	CASSFPSDEQYF	NA	TRBV7-2	TRBJ2-7	few
TGCAGTGCTAGACAGGGGGCTTCCCACGAGCAGTACTTC	CSARQGASHEQYF	TRBD1	TRBV20-1	TRBJ2-7	NA
TGTGCCAGCAGTTACCGCGGACAGAGTTATTCCTACAATGAGCAGTTCTTC	CASSYRGQSYSYNEQFF	NA	TRBV6-5	TRBJ2-1	few
TGCGCCAGCAGCCCCGAGTCCAGGACGGTCGATACGCAGTATTTT	CASSPESRTVDTQYF	NA	TRBV5-1	TRBJ2-3	many
TGTGCCAGCAGCTTGACCGGGACCCCCAACACTGAAGCTTTCTTT	CASSLTGTPNTEAFF	NA	TRBV7-2	TRBJ1-1	NA
TGCGCCAGCAGCCAAGATAGGAGTGTAAGGGGGAATGGCTACACCTTC	CASSQDRSVRGNGYTF	NA	TRBV4-3	TRBJ1-2	many
TGCAGCGCGGGGCACCCGAACACCGGGGAGCTGTTTTTT	CSAGHPNTGELFF	NA	TRBV29-1	TRBJ2-2	few
TGTGCCAGCAGCTTACTGGGAGCAGGCACTGAAGCTTTCTTT	CASSLLGAGTEAFF	NA	TRBV7-8	TRBJ1-1	NA
TGTGCCAGCAGTTTTGAGGGAGCCGGATCCTACGAGCAGTACTTC	CASSFEGAGSYEQYF	NA	TRBV27	TRBJ2-7	NA
TGTGCCAGCAGCGTAGGTAGCGTGTCCTACAATGAGCAGTTCTTC	CASSVGSVSYNEQFF	NA	TRBV9	TRBJ2-1	NA
TGTGCCATCAGTGAGTCCGCTGGGACAGGTGCCCCCTACGAGCAGTACTTC	CAISESAGTGAPYEQYF	TRBD1	TRBV10-3	TRBJ2-7	NA